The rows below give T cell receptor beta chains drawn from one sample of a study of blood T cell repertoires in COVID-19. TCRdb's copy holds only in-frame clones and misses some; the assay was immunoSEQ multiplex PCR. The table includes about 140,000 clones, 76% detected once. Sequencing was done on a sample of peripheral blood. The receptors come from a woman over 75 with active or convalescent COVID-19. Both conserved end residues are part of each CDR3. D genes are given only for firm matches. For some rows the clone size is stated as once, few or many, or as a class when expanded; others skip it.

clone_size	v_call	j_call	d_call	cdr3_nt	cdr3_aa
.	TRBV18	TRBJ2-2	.	TGTGCCAGCTCACCGATAGCCCGCCGCAGGGGAGTTGGCACCGGGGAGCTGTTTTTT	CASSPIARRRGVGTGELFF
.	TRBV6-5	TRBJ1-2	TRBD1	TGTGCCAGCAGTTACTCGGCAGGGGGCAACTATGGCTACACCTTC	CASSYSAGGNYGYTF
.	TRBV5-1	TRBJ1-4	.	TGCGCCAGCAGCTTGTTAGTGAATGAAAAACTGTTTTTT	CASSLLVNEKLFF
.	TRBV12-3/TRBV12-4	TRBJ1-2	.	TGTGCCAGCAGGGGCACAGGGATTTATGGCTACACCTTC	CASRGTGIYGYTF
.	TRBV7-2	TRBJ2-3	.	TGTGCCAGCTGGGTAGGGGGGGTGAGAGATACGCAGTATTTT	CASWVGGVRDTQYF
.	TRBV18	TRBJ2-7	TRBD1	TGTGCCAGCTCACCTTCCCGAGCCGGGACAGGAGTCTACGAGCAGTACTTC	CASSPSRAGTGVYEQYF
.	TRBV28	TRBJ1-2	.	TGTGCCAGCAGTTTAGGTCAGAGGGGCTACACCTTC	CASSLGQRGYTF
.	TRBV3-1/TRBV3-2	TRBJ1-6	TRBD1	TGTGCCAGCAGCCAACAGGGGGCAGGATCACCCCTCCACTTT	CASSQQGAGSPLHF
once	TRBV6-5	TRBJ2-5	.	TGTGCCAGCAGTCGACTAGGGAAAAAGGAAGAGACCCAGTACTTC	CASSRLGKKEETQYF
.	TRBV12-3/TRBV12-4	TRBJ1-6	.	TGTGCCAGCAAGGGACAATATAATTCACCCCTCCACTTT	CASKGQYNSPLHF
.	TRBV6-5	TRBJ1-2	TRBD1	TGTGCCAGCAGGGACAGGGGGATCTATGGCTACACCTTC	CASRDRGIYGYTF
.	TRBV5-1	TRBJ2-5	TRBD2	TGCGCCAGCAGCTTACGGGGGGGTCAATGGCGGTTGGAGACCCAGTACTTC	CASSLRGGQWRLETQYF
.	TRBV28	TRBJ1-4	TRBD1	TGTGCCAGCACCCCGGGACAGATAGGTGAAAAACTGTTTTTT	CASTPGQIGEKLFF
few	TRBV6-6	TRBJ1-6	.	TGTGCCAGCAGTCAACAGAACAGGGTCGGCAGTAATTCACCCCTCCACTTT	CASSQQNRVGSNSPLHF
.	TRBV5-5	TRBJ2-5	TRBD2	TGTGCCAGCAGCGGTGTAGCGGGGGAGACCCAGTACTTC	CASSGVAGETQYF
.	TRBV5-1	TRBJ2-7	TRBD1	TGCGCCAGCAGCGGAGGACAGGGCTATCCCTACGAGCAGTACTTC	CASSGGQGYPYEQYF
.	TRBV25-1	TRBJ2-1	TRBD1	TGTGCCAGCAGTGTGGGACAGGGGAGATTCAATGAGCAGTTCTTC	CASSVGQGRFNEQFF
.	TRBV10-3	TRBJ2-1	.	TGTGCCATCAGTGGGGGACAATTAAATGAGCAGTTCTTC	CAISGGQLNEQFF
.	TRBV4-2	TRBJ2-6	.	TGTGCCAGCAGCCGGGACACGAACTCTGGGGCCAACGTCCTGACTTTC	CASSRDTNSGANVLTF
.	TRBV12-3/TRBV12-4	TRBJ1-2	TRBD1	TGTGCCAGCACCCCAGGGGGCGCCTATGGCTACACCTTC	CASTPGGAYGYTF
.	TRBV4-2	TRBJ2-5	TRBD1	TGTGCCAGCAGCCAGGACAGGGTCGAGACCCAGTACTTC	CASSQDRVETQYF
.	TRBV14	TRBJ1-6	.	TGTGCCAGCAGCCAGACCCCGGGGGTAAATTCACCCCTCCACTTT	CASSQTPGVNSPLHF
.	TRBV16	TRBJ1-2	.	TGTGCCAGCAGCCAATCGGCAGGGTCGGGCTATGGCTACACCTTC	CASSQSAGSGYGYTF
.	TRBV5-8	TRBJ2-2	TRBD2	TGTGCCAGCTGGACTAGCGGGGGGGCCCTTGCCGGGGAGCTGTTTTTT	CASWTSGGALAGELFF